These T cell receptor beta chains were read from a single sample in a study of beta chain features in type 1 diabetes. Measured with immunoSEQ multiplex PCR; TCRdb has only the in-frame clones, and not every one. The sample carries a few hundred thousand clones, 10% to 15% recorded once. Material: naive CD4+ T cells from blood. Source of these receptors: a man younger than 35 in good health. The CDR3 runs from the conserved cysteine through the conserved F or W. D genes are given only for firm matches. Rows give clone size only sometimes, using once, few, many, or a class for an expanded clone.

>TRBJ1-1|15|TRBV7-9|TRBD1|.
CASSARDRSNTEAFF
TGTGCCAGCAGCGCTCGGGACAGGTCGAACACTGAAGCTTTCTTT
>TRBJ2-7|13|TRBV6-6|TRBD2|.
CASVGRVKYEQYF
TGTGCCAGCGTCGGGAGGGTTAAGTACGAGCAGTACTTC
>TRBJ1-5|12|TRBV29-1|.|.
CSVGGPREPQHF
TGCAGCGTAGGCGGCCCTCGGGAGCCCCAGCATTTT
>TRBJ2-7|15|TRBV14|TRBD1|.
CASSPTDRGFIEQYF
TGTGCCAGCAGCCCCACAGACAGGGGGTTCATCGAGCAGTACTTC
>TRBJ1-1|14|TRBV4-2|TRBD1|few
CASRLGQADTEAFF
TGTGCCAGCAGATTGGGACAGGCGGACACTGAAGCTTTCTTT
>TRBJ2-7|16|TRBV7-8|.|few
CASSLRPTGGDYEQYF
TGTGCCAGCAGCTTACGGCCGACAGGAGGTGACTACGAGCAGTACTTC
>TRBJ2-5|14|TRBV30|TRBD2|few
CAWSLAGGRQTQYF
TGTGCCTGGAGTTTAGCGGGGGGGCGACAGACCCAGTACTTC
>TRBJ1-2|15|TRBV27|TRBD1|.
CASSPNPDRENGYTF
TGTGCCAGCAGTCCTAACCCGGACAGGGAGAATGGCTACACCTTC
>TRBJ1-5|14|TRBV6-6|.|few
CASSYDLGAQPQHF
TGTGCCAGCAGTTACGACTTAGGGGCTCAGCCCCAGCATTTT
>TRBJ2-4|15|TRBV7-2|.|few
CASSPPGLDKNIQYF
TGTGCCAGCAGCCCTCCGGGATTAGACAAAAACATTCAGTACTTC
>TRBJ1-4|14|TRBV6-6|TRBD1|.
CASRRTGGGEKLFF
TGTGCCAGCAGGAGGACAGGGGGAGGGGAAAAACTGTTTTTT
>TRBJ2-2|16|TRBV5-4|.|.
CASSLAGGANTGELFF
TGTGCCAGCAGCTTGGCCGGCGGGGCGAACACCGGGGAGCTGTTTTTT
>TRBJ2-5|14|TRBV29-1|TRBD2|many
CSGRPLAGVETQYF
TGCAGCGGAAGGCCACTAGCGGGAGTAGAGACCCAGTACTTC
>TRBJ2-3|15|TRBV18|.|few
CASSLGVFVTDTQYF
TGTGCCAGCTCCCTGGGAGTGTTTGTCACAGATACGCAGTATTTT
>TRBJ1-1|15|TRBV4-2|.|few
CASSREDAGNTEAFF
TGTGCCAGCAGCCGAGAAGATGCAGGAAACACTGAAGCTTTCTTT
>TRBJ2-5|15|TRBV5-1|.|.
CASSSETGLEETQYF
TGCGCCAGCAGCTCAGAGACAGGATTGGAAGAGACCCAGTACTTC
>TRBJ2-1|18|TRBV5-1|TRBD2|.
CASTIHESGGILYNEQFF
TGCGCCAGCACCATACACGAGAGCGGGGGGATTCTCTACAATGAGCAGTTCTTC